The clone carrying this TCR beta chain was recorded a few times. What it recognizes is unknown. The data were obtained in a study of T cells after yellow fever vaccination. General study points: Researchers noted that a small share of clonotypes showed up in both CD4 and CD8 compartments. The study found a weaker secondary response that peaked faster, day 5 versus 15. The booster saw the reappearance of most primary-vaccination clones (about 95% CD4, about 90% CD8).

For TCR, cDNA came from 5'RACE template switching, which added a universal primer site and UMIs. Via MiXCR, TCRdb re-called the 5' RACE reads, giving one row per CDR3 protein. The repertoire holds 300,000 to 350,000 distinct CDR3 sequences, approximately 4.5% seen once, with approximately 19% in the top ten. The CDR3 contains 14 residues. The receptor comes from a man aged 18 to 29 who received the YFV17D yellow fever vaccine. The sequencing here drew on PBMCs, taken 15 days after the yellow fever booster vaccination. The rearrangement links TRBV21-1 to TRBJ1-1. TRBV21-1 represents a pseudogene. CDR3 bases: TGTGCCGGAACTGGACTCCTGGTAAATACTGAAGCTTTCTTT. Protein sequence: CAGTGLLVNTEAFF.